This T cell receptor (beta chain) stems from a study of blood T cell repertoires in COVID-19. Study as a whole: Some COVID-19 samples were acute and others convalescent; all came from the United States, Italy and Spain. From T cells, B-cell-depleted T cells, or PBMCs came the material, which was cDNA or gDNA.

CDR1 and CDR2 from the germline V gene are SNHLY and FYNNEI. Between the trimmed V and J ends, which lost 6 bases and 0 bases, there was a span of 9 bases. This CDR3 contains 14 residues. As handled by the study authors: For nucleated cells, counts were estimated from reference gene primer amplification. Measured with immunoSEQ multiplex PCR; TCRdb has only the in-frame clones, and not every one. That table supplies the V and J calls and clone size; D and trimming were determined from the DNA. The sample holds around 160,000 clones; 65% to 85% are singletons and the top ten take 10% to 15%. Sequencing was performed on peripheral blood. The source is a man aged 60 to 69 with active or convalescent COVID-19. The chain is built from TRBV2 and TRBJ1-5; D not resolved. The CDR3 loop reads CASRVDTSNQPQHF. CDR3 bases: TGTGCCAGCAGGGTCGACACTAGCAATCAGCCCCAGCATTTT. The full variable domain, completed using reference TRBV2 and TRBJ1-5, is EPEVTQTPSHQVTQMGQEVILRCVPISNHLYFYWYRQILGQKVEFLVSFYNNEISEKSEIFDDQFSVERPDGSNFTLKIRSTKLEDSAMYFCASRVDTSNQPQHFGDGTRLSIL.